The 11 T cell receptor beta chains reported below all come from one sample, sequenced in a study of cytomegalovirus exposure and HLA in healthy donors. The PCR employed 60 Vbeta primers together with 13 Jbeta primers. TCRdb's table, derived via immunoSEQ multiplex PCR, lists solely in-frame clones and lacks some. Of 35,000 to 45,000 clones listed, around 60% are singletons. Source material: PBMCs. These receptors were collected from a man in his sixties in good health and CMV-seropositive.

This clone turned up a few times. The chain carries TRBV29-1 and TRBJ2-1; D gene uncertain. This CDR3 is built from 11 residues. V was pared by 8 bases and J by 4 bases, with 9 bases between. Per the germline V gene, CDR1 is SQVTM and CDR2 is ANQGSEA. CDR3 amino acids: CSSVHYNEQFF. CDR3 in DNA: TGCAGCAGCGTCCATTACAATGAGCAGTTCTTC.

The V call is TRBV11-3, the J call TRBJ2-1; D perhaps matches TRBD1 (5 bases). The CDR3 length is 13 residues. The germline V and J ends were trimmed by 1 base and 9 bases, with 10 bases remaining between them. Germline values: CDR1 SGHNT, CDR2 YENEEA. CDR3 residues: CASSLVRDTEQFF. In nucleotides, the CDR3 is TGTGCCAGCAGCTTAGTCAGGGATACTGAGCAGTTCTTC.

The CDR3 loop is CASSLEVSDREDGYTF. In DNA, the CDR3 is TGTGCCAGCAGCTTGGAGGTTTCGGACAGGGAGGATGGCTACACCTTC. The chain uses TRBV5-6 and TRBJ1-2; 8 nucleotides agree with TRBD1. CDR3 length: 16 amino acids. CDR1 and CDR2 (germline): SGHDT, YYEEEE. The V and J ends lost 0 bases and 6 bases, in that order; junction bases with no gene match: 10. Variable domain in full (rest from reference TRBV5-6 and TRBJ1-2): DAGVTQSPTHLIKTRGQQVTLRCSPKSGHDTVSWYQQALGQGPQFIFQYYEEEERQRGNFPDRFSGHQFPNYSSELNVNALLLGDSALYLCASSLEVSDREDGYTFGSGTRLTVV.

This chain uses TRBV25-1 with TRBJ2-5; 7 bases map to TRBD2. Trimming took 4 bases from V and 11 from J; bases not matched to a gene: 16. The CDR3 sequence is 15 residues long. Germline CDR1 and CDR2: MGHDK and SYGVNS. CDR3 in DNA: TGTGCCAGCAGTGGTGCGTGGGAGGGCCGGGAGGAGCAGTACTTC. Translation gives CASSGAWEGREEQYF. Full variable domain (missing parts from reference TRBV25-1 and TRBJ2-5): EADIYQTPRYLVIGTGKKITLECSQTMGHDKMYWYQQDPGMELHLIHYSYGVNSTEKGDLSSESTVSRIRTEHFPLTLESARPSHTSQYLCASSGAWEGREEQYFGPGTRLLVL.

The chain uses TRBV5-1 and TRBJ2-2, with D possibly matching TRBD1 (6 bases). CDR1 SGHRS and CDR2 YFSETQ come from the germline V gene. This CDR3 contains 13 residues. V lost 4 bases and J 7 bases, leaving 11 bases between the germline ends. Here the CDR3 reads CASSPQGNGELFF. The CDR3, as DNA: TGCGCCAGCAGCCCACAGGGTAACGGGGAGCTGTTTTTT. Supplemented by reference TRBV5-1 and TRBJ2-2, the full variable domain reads KAGVTQTPRYLIKTRGQQVTLSCSPISGHRSVSWYQQTPGQGLQFLFEYFSETQRNKGNFPGRFSGRQFSNSRSEMNVSTLELGDSALYLCASSPQGNGELFFGEGSRLTVL.

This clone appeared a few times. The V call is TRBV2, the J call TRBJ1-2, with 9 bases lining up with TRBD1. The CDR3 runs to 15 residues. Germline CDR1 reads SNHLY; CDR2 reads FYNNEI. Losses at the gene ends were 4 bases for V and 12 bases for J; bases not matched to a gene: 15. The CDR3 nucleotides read TGTGCCAGCAGTGGAGCGCAGTGGGACAGGGTTTATGACACCTTC. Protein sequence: CASSGAQWDRVYDTF.

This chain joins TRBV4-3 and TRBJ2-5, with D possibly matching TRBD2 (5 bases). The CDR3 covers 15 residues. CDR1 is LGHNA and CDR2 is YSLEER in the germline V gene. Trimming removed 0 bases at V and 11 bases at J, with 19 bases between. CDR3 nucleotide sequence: TGCGCCAGCAGCCAAGAACCGGGGTACGCATCAGAGCAGTACTTC. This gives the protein CASSQEPGYASEQYF.

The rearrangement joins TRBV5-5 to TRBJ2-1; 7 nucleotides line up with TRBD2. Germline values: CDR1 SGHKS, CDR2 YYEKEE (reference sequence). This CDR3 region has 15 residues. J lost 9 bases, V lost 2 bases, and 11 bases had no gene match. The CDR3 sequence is CASSFVTGGNFEQFF. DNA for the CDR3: TGTGCCAGCAGCTTTGTTACGGGAGGTAATTTTGAGCAGTTCTTC.

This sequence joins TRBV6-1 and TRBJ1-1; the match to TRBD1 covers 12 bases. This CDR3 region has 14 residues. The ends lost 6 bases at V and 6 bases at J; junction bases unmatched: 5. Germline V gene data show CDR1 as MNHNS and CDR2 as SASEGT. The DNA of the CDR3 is TGTGCCAGCAGAACCGGGACAGGGGGCTCTGAAGCTTTCTTT. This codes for CASRTGTGGSEAFF.

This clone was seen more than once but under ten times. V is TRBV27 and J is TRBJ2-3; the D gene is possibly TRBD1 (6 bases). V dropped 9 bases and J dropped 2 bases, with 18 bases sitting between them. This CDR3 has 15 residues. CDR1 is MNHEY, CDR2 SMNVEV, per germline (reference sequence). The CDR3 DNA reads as TGTGCCAGTTTTGCTCGCGGACAGCCCACAGATACGCAGTATTTT. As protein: CASFARGQPTDTQYF.

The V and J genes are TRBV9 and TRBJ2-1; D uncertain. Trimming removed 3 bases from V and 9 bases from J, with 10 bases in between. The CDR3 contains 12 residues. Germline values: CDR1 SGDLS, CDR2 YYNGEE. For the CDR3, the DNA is TGTGCCAGCAGCGCCTCCCCCAGTGAGCAGTTCTTC. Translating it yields CASSASPSEQFF.